This is a list of T cell receptor beta chains from one sample in a study of blood T cell repertoires in COVID-19. The protocol was immunoSEQ multiplex PCR, while the TCRdb copy is restricted to in-frame clones and leaves out a portion. The sample has a few hundred thousand clones, around four fifths seen once. Sequenced material: PBMCs or T cells enriched from blood (not recorded which). Source of these receptors: a woman aged 45-60 years who had recovered from COVID-19. The CDR3 runs from the conserved cysteine through the conserved F or W. A D gene is named only where the DNA matches it firmly. Rows give clone size only sometimes, using once, few, many, or a class for an expanded clone.

D	V	J	size	CDR3	DNA
TRBD1	TRBV7-9	TRBJ1-1	NA	CASSQGQGITEAFF	TGTGCCAGCAGCCAAGGACAGGGAATCACTGAAGCTTTCTTT
NA	TRBV5-1	TRBJ1-6	NA	CASSLQGERSYNSPLHF	TGCGCCAGCAGCTTGCAGGGTGAAAGGTCCTATAATTCACCCCTCCACTTT
NA	TRBV7-2	TRBJ1-2	NA	CASSRGLYGYTF	TGTGCCAGCAGCCGAGGCCTGTATGGCTACACCTTC
TRBD1	TRBV6-8	TRBJ1-5	NA	CASSRSAPGQGNSNQPQHF	TGTGCCAGCAGCCGGAGCGCCCCGGGACAGGGAAATAGCAATCAGCCCCAGCATTTT
TRBD1	TRBV2	TRBJ1-2	NA	CASSSGTGTTGYTF	TGTGCCAGCAGTAGTGGGACAGGGACAACTGGCTACACCTTC
TRBD2	TRBV7-2	TRBJ2-2	NA	CASSLKAGNTGELFF	TGTGCCAGCAGCTTAAAAGCGGGAAACACCGGGGAGCTGTTTTTT
TRBD2	TRBV7-2	TRBJ2-1	NA	CASRLTSGRASYNEQFF	TGTGCCAGCAGACTGACTAGCGGGAGGGCCTCCTACAATGAGCAGTTCTTC
NA	TRBV9	TRBJ1-4	once	CASSVDRGEKLFF	TGTGCCAGCAGCGTAGATCGGGGAGAAAAACTGTTTTTT
NA	TRBV11-2	TRBJ1-5	NA	CASSFTRDQPQHF	TGTGCCAGCAGCTTTACCCGGGATCAGCCCCAGCATTTT
NA	TRBV2	TRBJ1-1	once	CASRGRGNTEAFF	TGTGCCAGCAGGGGTAGGGGGAACACTGAAGCTTTCTTT
TRBD2	TRBV29-1	TRBJ2-1	NA	CSVGWGTTSGSYNEQFF	TGCAGCGTTGGGTGGGGGACGACTAGCGGGAGTTACAATGAGCAGTTCTTC
NA	TRBV28	TRBJ1-5	NA	CASSSWGDPGPQHF	TGTGCCAGCAGTTCGTGGGGGGACCCTGGGCCCCAGCATTTT
TRBD1	TRBV19	TRBJ1-1	NA	CASSIVPGGAEAFF	TGTGCCAGTAGTATAGTGCCAGGGGGCGCTGAAGCTTTCTTT
NA	TRBV7-8	TRBJ2-1	NA	CASSRDGGANSPEQFF	TGTGCCAGCAGCAGGGATGGGGGGGCCAACTCCCCTGAGCAGTTCTTC
NA	TRBV5-1	TRBJ2-3	NA	CASSFGSNQGTQYF	TGCGCCAGCAGCTTCGGCAGCAACCAGGGGACGCAGTATTTT
NA	TRBV6-2/TRBV6-3	TRBJ2-7	NA	CASSLTYEQYF	TGTGCCAGCAGCCTTACCTACGAGCAGTACTTC
NA	TRBV7-9	TRBJ1-1	few	CASSSFMSPFF	TGTGCCAGCAGCTCCTTTATGAGCCCTTTCTTT
TRBD1	TRBV14	TRBJ1-6	NA	CASSQQGQFNSPLHF	TGTGCCAGCAGCCAACAGGGACAGTTCAATTCACCCCTCCACTTT
NA	TRBV6-5	TRBJ1-3	NA	CASSFGSSRNTIYF	TGTGCCAGCAGTTTTGGGAGTTCTCGAAACACCATATATTTT
NA	TRBV19	TRBJ1-1	NA	CASTRGDTEAFF	TGTGCCAGTACCAGGGGAGACACTGAAGCTTTCTTT
NA	TRBV5-1	TRBJ1-5	NA	CASSLDNSNQPQHF	TGCGCCAGCAGCTTGGATAATAGCAATCAGCCCCAGCATTTT
NA	TRBV30	TRBJ1-3	few	CAWSVRGGGNTIYF	TGTGCCTGGAGTGTACGGGGAGGTGGAAACACCATATATTTT
NA	TRBV11-2	TRBJ2-3	NA	CASTPAALAADTQYF	TGTGCCAGCACCCCCGCCGCGCTAGCAGCAGATACGCAGTATTTT
TRBD2	TRBV29-1	TRBJ2-7	NA	CSVELWREGNYEQYF	TGCAGCGTTGAACTATGGCGGGAGGGGAACTACGAGCAGTACTTC
NA	TRBV30	TRBJ2-7	NA	CAWGTGSYEQYF	TGTGCCTGGGGGACTGGCTCCTACGAGCAGTACTTC
TRBD1	TRBV11-3	TRBJ2-7	NA	CASSLPGQASDEQYF	TGTGCCAGCAGTTTACCGGGACAGGCTTCGGACGAGCAGTACTTC
TRBD2	TRBV3-1/TRBV3-2	TRBJ2-1	few	CASSQRGLASGEQFF	TGTGCCAGCAGCCAAAGAGGACTAGCGTCTGGGGAGCAGTTCTTC
TRBD1	TRBV7-7	TRBJ2-2	NA	CASSLTTGANTGELFF	TGTGCTAGCAGCCTCACGACAGGGGCGAACACCGGGGAGCTGTTTTTT
TRBD1	TRBV7-2	TRBJ2-7	NA	CASSLAQGAREQYF	TGTGCCAGCAGCTTAGCACAGGGGGCGCGCGAGCAGTACTTC
TRBD1	TRBV2	TRBJ1-1	NA	CASKGANTNTEAFF	TGTGCCAGCAAGGGGGCCAACACGAACACTGAAGCTTTCTTT
NA	TRBV20-1	TRBJ1-5	few	CSASGPGGRFGNQPQHF	TGCAGTGCTAGTGGACCGGGAGGGCGGTTTGGCAATCAGCCCCAGCATTTT
TRBD1	TRBV5-4	TRBJ1-4	NA	CASSLRTGGAGEKLFF	TGTGCCAGCAGCTTGCGTACAGGGGGCGCCGGGGAAAAACTGTTTTTT